Presented here are 32 T cell receptor beta chains from one specimen sequenced in a study of shared clonotypes between healthy human individuals (dated by TCRdb to about 2020). Receptors were amplified or captured by the immunoSEQ multiplex PCR assay. The immuneACCESS repertoire file appears here via TCRdb, limited to in-frame rearrangements. These files lack a portion of the clones; in checked studies, under half of the deficit traces to unresolved V genes, and the cause of the others is not known. A total of 2,500,000 or so clones appear in this sample, roughly nine tenths of them only once. More than 0.12% of the sample rests with the top ten. The sequencing sample was made of naive CD4+ T cells sorted from blood. According to the study, the label for this sample's cell subset or site signals: CD45RA+ positively selected. The receptors stem from a man aged 18 to 29 in good health.

The chain has TRBV5-5 and TRBJ2-5; the D is unclear. V was cut by 2 bases and J by 2 bases, with 4 bases left in between. Germline CDR1 SGHKS, CDR2 YYEKEE (reference sequence). The CDR3 is made up of 12 amino acids. CDR3 coding DNA: TGTGCCAGCAGCTTCGCGCAAGAGACCCAGTACTTC. This codes for CASSFAQETQYF.

The genes are TRBV19 and TRBJ1-2; TRBD1 aligns across 10 bases. This CDR3 contains 16 residues. The junction had 5 bases not matched to a gene; V was cut back by 1 base and J by 3 bases. Germline loops: CDR1 LNHDA, CDR2 SQIVND (reference sequence). This CDR3 reads CASSIAGTGEHYGYTF. The DNA of the CDR3 is TGTGCCAGTAGTATAGCAGGGACAGGGGAACACTATGGCTACACCTTC. The full variable domain, its missing parts supplied by reference TRBV19 and TRBJ1-2, is DGGITQSPKYLFRKEGQNVTLSCEQNLNHDAMYWYRQDPGQGLRLIYYSQIVNDFQKGDIAEGYSVSREKKESFPLTVTSAQKNPTAFYLCASSIAGTGEHYGYTFGSGTRLTVV.

This clone was observed a single time. The chain links TRBV11-2 to TRBJ2-1; 11 bases line up with TRBD2. Germline V lookup: CDR1 SGHAT, CDR2 FQNNGV. The CDR3 spans 17 residues. With V trimmed by 4 bases and J by 9 bases, 14 bases remained unmatched. This chain's CDR3 is CASSSRHLAGGYGEQFF. DNA of the CDR3: TGTGCCAGCAGCTCCCGCCACCTAGCGGGGGGATATGGTGAGCAGTTCTTC.

The rearrangement uses TRBV5-1 and TRBJ2-2; 10 nucleotides line up with TRBD2. CDR1 is SGHRS, CDR2 YFSETQ, per germline. V trimming: 6 bases; J trimming: 6 bases; junction bases outside the gene matches: 8. The length of the CDR3 is 15 residues. CDR3 amino acids: CASNLLAGEAGELFF. The CDR3 DNA is TGCGCCAGCAACCTCCTAGCGGGAGAGGCCGGGGAGCTGTTTTTT. The full variable domain, in which reference TRBV5-1 and TRBJ2-2 provide the parts outside the CDR3, is KAGVTQTPRYLIKTRGQQVTLSCSPISGHRSVSWYQQTPGQGLQFLFEYFSETQRNKGNFPGRFSGRQFSNSRSEMNVSTLELGDSALYLCASNLLAGEAGELFFGEGSRLTVL.

The chain employs TRBV7-9 and TRBJ2-1; D may be TRBD1 (6 bases). The V end lost 1 base, the J end lost 4 bases, and 8 bases lay between the germline ends. The germline V gene encodes CDR1 SEHNR and CDR2 FQNEAQ (reference sequence). The CDR3 is 14 residues long. The CDR3, as DNA: TGTGCCAGCAGCTTAGGGGGGCAGTACAATGAGCAGTTCTTC. Its protein is CASSLGGQYNEQFF.

The CDR3 DNA follows: TGCGCCAGCAGCTTGGATATTCCTTTGAACACTGAAGCTTTCTTT. It encodes CASSLDIPLNTEAFF. The chain combines TRBV5-1 with TRBJ1-1, with D uncertain. Trimming pared 0 bases from V and 0 bases from J, leaving 9 bases between. This CDR3 region has 15 residues. The germline gives CDR1 SGHRS, CDR2 YFSETQ.

The chain combines TRBV5-1 with TRBJ2-7; TRBD1 matches 9 bases. Germline lookup yields CDR1 SGHRS and CDR2 YFSETQ. The V segment lost 3 bases and the J segment 5 bases; nucleotides outside the gene matches: 12. The CDR3 spans 16 residues. CDR3 residues: CASSWTAGQGRHEQYF. Here the CDR3 DNA reads TGCGCCAGCAGCTGGACCGCGGGACAGGGCCGGCACGAGCAGTACTTC. The full variable domain, completed using reference TRBV5-1 and TRBJ2-7, is KAGVTQTPRYLIKTRGQQVTLSCSPISGHRSVSWYQQTPGQGLQFLFEYFSETQRNKGNFPGRFSGRQFSNSRSEMNVSTLELGDSALYLCASSWTAGQGRHEQYFGPGTRLTVT.

The V and J genes are TRBV19 and TRBJ2-5; no clear D. Germline loops: CDR1 LNHDA, CDR2 SQIVND (reference sequence). The CDR3 totals 11 residues. Trimming took 6 bases from V and 5 from J, leaving 7 bases between them. CDR3 amino acids: CASRIAETQYF. CDR3 nucleotide sequence: TGTGCCAGTAGGATTGCGGAGACCCAGTACTTC.

This chain connects TRBV7-8 to TRBJ1-5, with D perhaps matching TRBD1 (5 bases). The CDR3 has 15 residues. Germline V gives CDR1 SGHVS, CDR2 FQNEAQ. V was shortened by 2 bases and J by 2 bases, with 10 bases between the two germline ends. CDR3 loop: CASSLNGGGNQPQHF. The CDR3 DNA sequence: TGTGCCAGCAGCTTAAACGGAGGGGGCAATCAGCCCCAGCATTTT.

In regard to this clone: The identical CDR3 is also encoded by other nucleotide sequences in the sample. This chain joins TRBV18 and TRBJ2-1; 14 bases match TRBD2. The CDR3 sequence is 16 residues long. Germline values: CDR1 KGHSH, CDR2 LQKENI. V shed 0 bases, J shed 9 bases, and the junction held 4 bases outside the gene matches. Written as DNA, the CDR3 is TGTGCCAGCTCACCACCCGGACTAGCGGGGGGCGGTGAGCAGTTCTTC. Translation: CASSPPGLAGGGEQFF.

The chain is built from TRBV10-3 and TRBJ2-2; TRBD1 might be the D (8 bases). Germline lookup yields CDR1 ENHRY and CDR2 SYGVKD. This CDR3 is 14 amino acids long. The V end was cut by 7 bases, the J end by 3 bases, with 12 bases between. The CDR3 spells CAINRGGYTGELFF. CDR3 bases: TGTGCCATCAACAGGGGGGGATACACCGGGGAGCTGTTTTTT.

The chain is built from TRBV7-8 and TRBJ1-5; weak D call: TRBD1 (5 bases). The CDR3 is 14 amino acids. V gave up 5 bases and J gave up 4 bases, with 12 bases separating them. CDR1 SGHVS and CDR2 FQNEAQ come from the germline V gene. The CDR3 DNA is TGTGCCAGCAGCAGAGGGACGGCTAATCAGCCCCAGCATTTT. It encodes CASSRGTANQPQHF.

The CDR3 region has the DNA TGTGCCAGCAGTGTCGCGCTTGGGAATTCACCCCTCCACTTT. Amino acids: CASSVALGNSPLHF. The rearrangement uses TRBV6-1 and TRBJ1-6; no firm D call. Germline V gene data show CDR1 as MNHNS and CDR2 as SASEGT. The CDR3 consists of 14 residues. V lost 4 bases, J lost 7 bases, and 11 bases lay in between.

The chain carries TRBV4-2 and TRBJ1-4; no reliable D call. From germline, CDR1 is LGHNA and CDR2 YNFKEQ. The V and J ends lost 4 bases and 4 bases respectively, with 7 bases between them. This CDR3 comprises 13 residues. The CDR3 is CASSLDINEKLFF. The CDR3 nucleotides read TGTGCCAGCAGCCTCGATATTAATGAAAAACTGTTTTTT.

The CDR3 loop is CASSPPGLAGIEQFF. In nucleotides, the CDR3 is TGCGCCAGCAGCCCCCCGGGACTAGCAGGGATTGAGCAGTTCTTC. The rearrangement uses TRBV4-1 and TRBJ2-1; TRBD2 agrees at 9 bases. CDR3 size: 15 residues. Per the germline V gene, CDR1 is MGHRA and CDR2 is YSYEKL. The V gene end was trimmed by 4 bases and the J gene end by 9 bases; junction bases not matched to a gene: 10.

The chain recombines TRBV18 with TRBJ1-5, with D tentatively TRBD1 (5 bases). The CDR3 contains 14 residues. The V gene lost 6 bases and the J gene lost 5 bases, with 14 bases spanning the gap. Germline lookup yields CDR1 KGHSH and CDR2 LQKENI. This chain's CDR3 is CASSPRGNDQPQHF. The CDR3 DNA reads TGTGCCAGCTCCCCAAGGGGAAACGATCAGCCCCAGCATTTT.

The V and J genes are TRBV7-8 and TRBJ2-5, with TRBD2 identical over 9 bases. J was trimmed by 7 bases and V by 6 bases; bases with no gene match: 15. The CDR3 length is 16 residues. From germline, CDR1 is SGHVS and CDR2 FQNEAQ. CDR3 coding DNA: TGTGCCAGCAGATCTAGGTCCGGGACTAGCCTAGGGACCCAGTACTTC. This sequence encodes CASRSRSGTSLGTQYF.

The chain employs TRBV5-4 and TRBJ1-1, with 7 nucleotides matching TRBD1. V shed 0 bases and J 1 base; nucleotides not matched to a gene: 3. Germline V gene data show CDR1 as SGHNT and CDR2 as YYREEE (reference sequence). This CDR3 comprises 15 residues. The chain's CDR3 is CASSLGDSSNTEAFF. As DNA, the CDR3 is TGTGCCAGCAGCTTGGGGGACAGCTCGAACACTGAAGCTTTCTTT.

CDR3 loop: CASSLGGVVGETQYF. For the CDR3, the DNA is TGTGCCAGCAGCTTAGGAGGGGTCGTCGGAGAGACCCAGTACTTC. The chain combines TRBV11-3 with TRBJ2-5; D might be TRBD1 or TRBD2, each matching 5 bases. This CDR3 spans 15 amino acids. Germline CDR1 SGHNT, CDR2 YENEEA. The V and J ends lost 1 base and 4 bases respectively, with 13 bases between them.

This clone was recorded once. The gene calls are TRBV25-1 and TRBJ1-3; D is undetermined. The CDR3 consists of 13 residues. The V and J ends lost 4 bases and 2 bases respectively, with 6 bases between them. Germline CDR1 and CDR2: MGHDK and SYGVNS. The CDR3 protein is CASSGPPGNTIYF. The CDR3 DNA reads TGTGCCAGCAGTGGGCCGCCTGGAAACACCATATATTTT.

The chain combines TRBV2 with TRBJ2-1, with a weak D call TRBD2 (6 bases). V was cut by 8 bases and J by 0 bases, with 14 bases left in between. The CDR3 sequence is 15 residues long. The germline gives CDR1 SNHLY, CDR2 FYNNEI. The CDR3 coding sequence is TGTGCCAGCGGCAGGGAGGAGAGCTCCTACAATGAGCAGTTCTTC. This sequence encodes CASGREESSYNEQFF.

Comments on this clone: Other nucleotide sequences in the sample specify the same CDR3. The CDR3, as DNA: TGTGCCAGCAGTGAAAGGGGGAGGGGAGAGACCCAGTACTTC. Amino acid sequence: CASSERGRGETQYF. The rearrangement uses TRBV6-1 and TRBJ2-5, with D possibly matching TRBD2 (7 bases). CDR3 length equals 14 residues. The germline CDR1 and CDR2 sequences are MNHNS and SASEGT. Trimming stripped 2 bases from V and 4 bases from J, with 11 bases between.

This chain connects TRBV6-6 to TRBJ2-1, with D perhaps TRBD2 (5 bases). The CDR3 consists of 16 residues. Trimming left V 5 bases short and J 6 bases short, with 20 bases between. Looked up from germline, CDR1 is MNHNY and CDR2 is SVGAGI (reference sequence). CDR3 DNA sequence: TGTGCCAGCAGTAACAGCGGCGGACTCTTATCCAATGAGCAGTTCTTC. Its protein is CASSNSGGLLSNEQFF.

The chain is built from TRBV25-1 and TRBJ1-5; 9 positions agree with TRBD1. With 2 bases clipped from V and 9 bases from J, the junction kept 8 bases outside the gene matches. The CDR3 covers 15 residues. In germline, CDR1 is MGHDK, CDR2 SYGVNS. CDR3 region: CASSEPGQGVRPQHF. Here the CDR3 DNA reads TGTGCCAGCAGTGAACCGGGACAGGGAGTTAGGCCCCAGCATTTT.

The genes are TRBV4-1 and TRBJ2-1, with 11 bases that match TRBD2. This CDR3 has 17 amino acids. The junction had 12 bases not matched to a gene; V was cut back by 0 bases and J by 11 bases. CDR1 and CDR2 from the germline V gene are MGHRA and YSYEKL. CDR3 protein: CASSQDPGTSGRDQQFF. The CDR3 bases are TGCGCCAGCAGCCAAGATCCCGGGACTAGCGGCAGAGACCAGCAGTTCTTC.

The chain joins TRBV5-1 to TRBJ1-4; D may be TRBD1 (6 bases). Germline assignment: CDR1 SGHRS and CDR2 YFSETQ. This CDR3 spans 16 amino acids. Trimming took off 6 bases at V and 0 bases at J, with 15 bases between the two ends. The CDR3, as DNA: TGCGCCAGCAATCCGGGGGGCGCCTCAACTAATGAAAAACTGTTTTTT. This translates into CASNPGGASTNEKLFF.

The rearrangement uses TRBV5-1 and TRBJ2-2; 7 nucleotides align to TRBD1. Germline-derived CDR1 and CDR2 are SGHRS and YFSETQ. The CDR3 is made up of 16 amino acids. J lost 3 bases, V lost 2 bases, and 7 bases had no gene match. In DNA, the CDR3 is TGCGCCAGCAGCTTACAGGGGATAGGAGACACCGGGGAGCTGTTTTTT. Translated: CASSLQGIGDTGELFF.

The genes are TRBV6-1 and TRBJ1-4; no firm D call. V shed 3 bases and J shed 4 bases, with 12 bases lying between them. The CDR3 contains 15 residues. Looked up from germline, CDR1 is MNHNS and CDR2 is SASEGT. CDR3 sequence: CASSERPGVNEKLFF. For the CDR3, the DNA is TGTGCCAGCAGTGAGAGGCCCGGGGTTAATGAAAAACTGTTTTTT.

The chain carries TRBV11-2 and TRBJ1-2; 9 bases fit TRBD1. Germline lookup yields CDR1 SGHAT and CDR2 FQNNGV. V lost 5 bases to trimming and J lost 8 bases; unmatched junction nucleotides: 9. The CDR3 has 14 amino acids. The CDR3: CASSPQGTGNGYTF. The CDR3 coding sequence is TGTGCCAGCAGCCCCCAAGGGACAGGGAACGGCTACACCTTC.

This clone has just one count. The chain employs TRBV28 and TRBJ2-7; weak D call: TRBD1 (6 bases). CDR3 length equals 14 residues. V was cut by 5 bases and J by 6 bases, with 17 bases left in between. Per germline, CDR1 MDHEN and CDR2 SYDVKM. The CDR3: CASSQSATGFEQYF. The CDR3 nucleotides read TGTGCCAGCAGTCAATCAGCTACAGGGTTCGAGCAGTACTTC.

Notes on this clone: The same CDR3 arises from other DNA sequences in this sample as well. The rearrangement joins TRBV30 to TRBJ1-2, with 11 nucleotides matching TRBD1. V was clipped by 3 bases and J by 7 bases; unmatched bases: 4. Germline V gives CDR1 GTSNPN, CDR2 SVGIG (reference sequence). The CDR3 is made up of 13 amino acids. CDR3 residues: CAWSGQGAGGYTF. The CDR3 nucleotides read TGTGCCTGGAGCGGACAGGGGGCGGGTGGCTACACCTTC.

This clone has just one count. One end of the junction does not line up with germline, which may come from a read error. The chain carries TRBV6-6 and TRBJ2-3, with 9 bases aligning to TRBD1. Germline lookup yields CDR1 MNHNY and CDR2 SVGAGI (reference sequence). The CDR3 sequence is 15 residues long. The CDR3 spells CASSLTGGGTDTQYF. The DNA of the CDR3 is TGTGCCAGCAGTTTGACAGGGGGGGGCACAGATACGCAATATTTT.